The next 4 T cell receptor beta chains were all read from a single sample in a study of cytomegalovirus exposure and HLA in healthy donors. The PCR made use of 60 Vbeta and 13 Jbeta primers. The assay was immunoSEQ multiplex PCR, and TCRdb's table has in-frame clones only and misses some. The table for this sample gives more than 200,000 clones. Sequencing was carried out using PBMCs. These receptors were obtained from a woman aged 25 to 39 in good health and CMV-seropositive.

The chain has TRBV25-1 and TRBJ1-2; TRBD1 is a possible D gene (5 bases). The V end was cut by 6 bases, the J end by 4 bases, with 15 bases between. The CDR3 is 14 residues long. Germline CDR1 reads MGHDK; CDR2 reads SYGVNS. CDR3 residues: CASSPRGVGYGYTF. The DNA of the CDR3 is TGTGCCAGCAGCCCAAGGGGTGTCGGCTATGGCTACACCTTC.

The rearrangement joins TRBV18 to TRBJ1-2; possibly TRBD1 for D (5 bases). Trimming removed 5 bases from V and 8 bases from J, with 18 bases in between. The CDR3 has 14 amino acids. The germline V gene encodes CDR1 KGHSH and CDR2 LQKENI. This chain's CDR3 is CASSSNLGTEGYTF. The DNA of the CDR3 is TGTGCCAGCTCATCTAATCTGGGGACTGAAGGCTACACCTTC. Together with reference TRBV18 and TRBJ1-2, the CDR3 gives the full variable domain: NAGVMQNPRHLVRRRGQEARLRCSPMKGHSHVYWYRQLPEEGLKFMVYLQKENIIDESGMPKERFSAEFPKEGPSILRIQQVVRGDSAAYFCASSSNLGTEGYTFGSGTRLTVV.

The chain carries TRBV19 and TRBJ1-1; TRBD1 aligns across 9 bases. V was clipped by 5 bases and J by 0 bases; unmatched bases: 10. Germline V gene sequence: CDR1 LNHDA, CDR2 SQIVND (reference sequence). CDR3 size: 17 residues. The CDR3 DNA reads TGTGCCAGTAGTCTATTCCGACAGGGGGGAATGAACACTGAAGCTTTCTTT. Its translation: CASSLFRQGGMNTEAFF. Full variable domain (outside the CDR3, taken from reference TRBV19 and TRBJ1-1): DGGITQSPKYLFRKEGQNVTLSCEQNLNHDAMYWYRQDPGQGLRLIYYSQIVNDFQKGDIAEGYSVSREKKESFPLTVTSAQKNPTAFYLCASSLFRQGGMNTEAFFGQGTRLTVV.

CDR3 sequence: CASSQGLNQPQHF. As DNA, the CDR3 is TGCGCCAGCAGCCAAGGTCTGAATCAGCCCCAGCATTTT. V is TRBV4-3 and J is TRBJ1-5; D gene uncertain. V lost 1 base to trimming and J lost 4 bases, with 5 bases between them. In germline, CDR1 is LGHNA, CDR2 YSLEER. The CDR3 spans 13 residues.